This T cell receptor beta chain was observed in a study of control samples from healthy donors and cancer patients. Assay used: immunoSEQ multiplex PCR; TCRdb lists only in-frame clones, some missing. The sample includes about 110,000 clones, around 80% of them seen just once. The TCR was taken from a man in his late teens or twenties in good health. Specimen: blood.

The CDR3 nucleotides read TGTGCCAGTAGTATGTTGGGACGTAACTACGAGCAGTACTTC. Protein sequence: CASSMLGRNYEQYF. The gene calls are TRBV19 and TRBJ2-7; D might be TRBD1 or TRBD2, each matching 5 bases. Per germline, CDR1 LNHDA and CDR2 SQIVND (reference sequence). The CDR3 runs 14 residues. Trimming left V 3 bases short and J 3 bases short, with 12 bases between.